The clone carrying this TCR beta chain was seen more than once but under ten times. MiXCR was run by TCRdb on the 5' RACE reads, yielding one entry per CDR3 protein. The data show about 250,000 distinct CDR3 sequences, with roughly 15% seen just once and approximately 2.1% held by the top ten. The data originate from a study of T-cell memory formation after mild COVID-19. Germline CDR1 and CDR2: LNHNV and YYDKDF (reference sequence). The CDR3 covers 13 residues. Trimming removed 1 base from V and 10 bases from J, with 13 bases in between. The TCR sequence derives from an adult woman who had mild COVID-19 (a few samples of this study predate the infection). Cell type and time point are not known. The rearrangement uses TRBV15 and TRBJ1-2, with D tentatively TRBD1 (5 bases). Material: PBMCs or a T cell subset sorted from them (not recorded which). CDR3 amino acids: CATSRVRAPYYTF. The CDR3 region has the DNA TGTGCCACCAGCAGAGTCAGGGCCCCCTACTACACCTTC.